This T cell receptor (beta chain) comes out of a study of breast tumors, draining lymph nodes, adjacent tissues. Samples came from axillary lymph nodes draining the breast cancer. The CDR3 spans 14 residues. Germline V gene lookup returns CDR1 GTSNPN and CDR2 SVGIG (reference sequence). Trimming removed 4 bases at V and 3 bases at J, with 15 bases between. This clonotype was observed a few times. What it recognizes is unknown. Notes on the study in general: The data were judged consistent with most tumor T cells coming from lymph node and expanding in tumor.

TCRdb processed the multiplex PCR reads anew with MiXCR; each CDR3 protein has one entry. The data show 65,000 to 80,000 distinct CDR3 sequences, roughly a fifth seen once. The receptor was derived from a female donor with breast cancer. Some clones in this sample may be carry-over from other donors' samples. The V gene is TRBV30, the J gene TRBJ1-2, with D possibly being TRBD1 (6 bases). The sequenced sample was axillary lymph node tissue. The CDR3 loop is CAWIGQPRDYGYTF. In DNA, the CDR3 is TGTGCCTGGATCGGACAGCCGCGGGACTATGGCTACACCTTC.